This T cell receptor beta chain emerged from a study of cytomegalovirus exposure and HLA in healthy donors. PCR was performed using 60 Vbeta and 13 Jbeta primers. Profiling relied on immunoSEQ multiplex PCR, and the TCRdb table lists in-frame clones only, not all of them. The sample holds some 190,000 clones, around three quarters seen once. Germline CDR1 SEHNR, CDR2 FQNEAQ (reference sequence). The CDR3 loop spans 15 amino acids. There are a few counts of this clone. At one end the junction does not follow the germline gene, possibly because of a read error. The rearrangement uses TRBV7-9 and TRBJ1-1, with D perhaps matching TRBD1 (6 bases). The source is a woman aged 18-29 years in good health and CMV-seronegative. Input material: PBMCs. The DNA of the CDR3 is TGTGCCAGCAGCTTGGCGACAGGATGGAACCCTGAAGCTTTCTTT. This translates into CASSLATGWNPEAFF.